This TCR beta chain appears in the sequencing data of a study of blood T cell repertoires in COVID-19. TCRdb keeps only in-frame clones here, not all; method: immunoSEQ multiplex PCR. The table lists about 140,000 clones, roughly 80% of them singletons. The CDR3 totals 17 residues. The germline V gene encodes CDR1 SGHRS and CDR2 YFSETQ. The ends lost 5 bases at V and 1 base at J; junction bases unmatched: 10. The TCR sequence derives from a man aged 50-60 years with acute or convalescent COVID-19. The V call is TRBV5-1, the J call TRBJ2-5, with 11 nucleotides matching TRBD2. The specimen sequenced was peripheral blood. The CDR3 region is CASRRRLAGNPQETQYF. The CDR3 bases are TGCGCCAGCAGACGAAGACTAGCGGGGAACCCCCAAGAGACCCAGTACTTC.